The present TCR beta chain was sequenced within a study of T-cell memory formation after mild COVID-19. In the study overall: The study found TCR clusters largely donor specific.

Study results and caveats: CD4/CD8 balance held among clones contracting day 15 to 85, and later expanders leaned CD4+.

UMIs and sample barcodes were carried by the TCR alpha and TCR beta cDNA libraries that 5'RACE produced using constant-segment primers. TCRdb re-called the 5' RACE reads with MiXCR, one entry per CDR3 protein. The repertoire consists of about 210,000 distinct CDR3 sequences, with 10% occurring once and the leading ten covering approximately 3%. On this clonotype itself: What it recognizes is unknown.

Sequencing was carried out using PBMCs or a T cell subset sorted from them (not recorded which). This receptor was obtained from a man aged 18 to 29 who had mild COVID-19 (a few samples of this study predate the infection). Cell type and time point are not known.

The CDR3 nucleotides are TGTGCCAGCAGCGTTGGGACTTGGGGTGGCTACACCTTC. Protein product: CASSVGTWGGYTF. This chain connects TRBV9 to TRBJ1-2, with D perhaps TRBD1 (5 bases). The CDR3 has 13 residues. Germline CDR1 SGDLS, CDR2 YYNGEE. V was cut by 2 bases and J by 7 bases, with 12 bases left in between.